The 7 T cell receptor beta chains presented below share a single source sample, sequenced in a study of control samples from healthy donors and cancer patients. Here immunoSEQ multiplex PCR was the method, and the copy in TCRdb shows in-frame clones only, minus some. The sample lists about 86,000 clones; approximately 95% were seen once. Sequenced: blood. The receptors originated from a woman in her twenties or thirties in good health.

The V call is TRBV20-1, the J call TRBJ2-7; 8 nucleotides line up with TRBD1. This CDR3 spans 15 amino acids. CDR1 and CDR2 (germline): DFQATT, SNEGSKA (reference sequence). With 3 bases clipped from V and 5 bases from J, the junction kept 12 bases outside the gene matches. Here the CDR3 DNA reads TGCAGTGCTAGTGTCCTAAGGACAGGGCTGGACGAGCAGTACTTC. Its protein is CSASVLRTGLDEQYF.

The table lists this clone with a few counts. The rearrangement links TRBV6-5 to TRBJ2-3; D is undetermined. Germline CDR1 is MNHEY and CDR2 is SVGAGI. This CDR3 has 14 amino acids. V gave up 2 bases and J gave up 6 bases, with 12 bases separating them. Here the CDR3 DNA reads TGTGCCAGCAGTTACGTTCTGGGTGAGGATACGCAGTATTTT. It encodes CASSYVLGEDTQYF.

This clone has just one count. CDR3 sequence reads: CASSPQTVNYGYTF. DNA of the CDR3: TGTGCCAGCAGTCCCCAAACCGTTAACTATGGCTACACCTTC. The J gene is TRBJ1-2, the V gene TRBV6-5; D gene unclear. The CDR3 length is 14 residues. In germline, CDR1 is MNHEY, CDR2 SVGAGI. Trimming stripped 5 bases from V and 1 base from J, with 11 bases between.

The V call is TRBV19, the J call TRBJ1-1; D gene ambiguous. V dropped 4 bases and J dropped 1 base, with 7 bases sitting between them. The germline V gene has CDR1 LNHDA and CDR2 SQIVND (reference sequence). This CDR3 is built from 13 residues. The CDR3 is CASSRLRNTEAFF. Written as DNA, the CDR3 is TGTGCCAGTAGTAGGCTTCGGAACACTGAAGCTTTCTTT.

V gene TRBV6-6 combines with J gene TRBJ1-5, with TRBD1 as a possible D gene (5 bases). The CDR3 has 15 residues. The V gene's germline CDR1 is MNHNY and CDR2 SVGAGI (reference sequence). Trimming cost V 0 bases and J 6 bases, with 12 bases left between them. CDR3 residues: CASSYSNAGAQPQHF. The CDR3 DNA sequence: TGTGCCAGCAGTTACTCGAATGCCGGGGCTCAGCCCCAGCATTTT.

CDR3 in DNA: TGTGCCACCAGTGATTCCATAGCGGGGGGCGAGGAAGAGACCCAGTACTTC. Encoded protein: CATSDSIAGGEEETQYF. The chain is built from TRBV24-1 and TRBJ2-5; 10 nucleotides match TRBD2. After removal of 2 bases from V and 3 bases from J, the junction contained 8 bases not matched to a gene. The CDR3 length is 17 residues. Germline V lookup: CDR1 KGHDR, CDR2 SFDVKD.

This chain uses TRBV4-2 with TRBJ2-7, with 8 bases fitting TRBD2. The V gene end was trimmed by 0 bases and the J gene end by 7 bases; junction bases not matched to a gene: 8. This CDR3 has 15 amino acids. Germline-derived CDR1 and CDR2 are LGHNA and YNFKEQ. CDR3 sequence (DNA): TGTGCCAGCAGCCAAGAGCTACTAGCGGCGGGGGAGCAGTACTTC. It codes for CASSQELLAAGEQYF.